The 8 T cell receptor beta chains reported below all come from one sample, sequenced in a study of beta chain features in type 1 diabetes. Expressed TCRB transcripts were sequenced because the isolated RNA had all been reverse transcribed beforehand. Sequencing used immunoSEQ multiplex PCR; TCRdb keeps in-frame clones, though not all of them. The sample lists approximately 470,000 clones; roughly 31% were seen once. The specimen was naive CD4+ T cells from blood. These receptors were taken from a man between 18 and 35 years old in good health.

This clone was observed a few times. The chain joins TRBV15 to TRBJ2-1; D is uncertain. Trimming took 0 bases from V and 9 from J, leaving 9 bases between them. The CDR3 is made up of 13 amino acids. CDR1 and CDR2 from the germline V gene are LNHNV and YYDKDF (reference sequence). CDR3 nucleotide sequence: TGTGCCACCAGCAGAGATTGGATCGGTGAGCAGTTCTTC. Encoded protein: CATSRDWIGEQFF.

The chain uses TRBV7-6 and TRBJ2-3, with a weak D call TRBD1 (5 bases). The CDR3 loop spans 14 amino acids. V shed 7 bases and J shed 0 bases, with 11 bases lying between them. The germline V gene has CDR1 SGHVS and CDR2 FNYEAQ. CDR3 in DNA: TGTGCCAGCAACAGCAGGGCGAGCACAGATACGCAGTATTTT. Amino acid sequence: CASNSRASTDTQYF.

The chain joins TRBV6-6 to TRBJ2-7; no definite D call. V dropped 5 bases and J dropped 7 bases, with 15 bases sitting between them. Germline values: CDR1 MNHNY, CDR2 SVGAGI (reference sequence). The CDR3 totals 13 residues. CDR3 amino acids: CASSANEAGEQYF. The CDR3 DNA follows: TGTGCCAGCAGTGCCAACGAAGCCGGAGAGCAGTACTTC.

The chain is built from TRBV5-4 and TRBJ2-5; D possibly corresponds to TRBD1 (6 bases). This CDR3 region has 13 residues. V shed 5 bases and J shed 5 bases, with 13 bases lying between them. In germline, CDR1 is SGHNT, CDR2 YYREEE (reference sequence). This CDR3 reads CASSPDSRETQYF. In DNA, the CDR3 is TGTGCCAGCAGTCCGGACAGCCGCGAGACCCAGTACTTC.

This clone was found a few times. The chain combines TRBV7-6 with TRBJ2-1; 9 nucleotides line up with TRBD2. The CDR3 is 16 residues long. Germline V lookup: CDR1 SGHVS, CDR2 FNYEAQ. V trimming: 3 bases; J trimming: 6 bases; junction bases outside the gene matches: 9. The CDR3 coding sequence is TGTGCCAGCAGCTTCCTTAGCGGGAGCGGGATCAATGAGCAGTTCTTC. It specifies CASSFLSGSGINEQFF.

The chain couples TRBV9 to TRBJ1-6; D remains ambiguous. Germline CDR1 and CDR2: SGDLS and YYNGEE. Trimming took off 0 bases at V and 0 bases at J, with 4 bases between the two ends. The CDR3 runs to 15 residues. CDR3 bases: TGTGCCAGCAGCGTAGGGAGCTCCTATAATTCACCCCTCCACTTT. It codes for CASSVGSSYNSPLHF.

This clone was detected only a few times. Other DNA sequences of this sample code for an identical CDR3. The rearrangement joins TRBV7-9 to TRBJ2-3; D not certain. CDR3 length equals 15 residues. CDR1 and CDR2 (germline): SEHNR, FQNEAQ (reference sequence). Trimming stripped 1 base from V and 0 bases from J, with 8 bases between. CDR3 sequence reads: CASSLGTVSTDTQYF. The CDR3 region has the DNA TGTGCCAGCAGCTTAGGAACGGTCAGCACAGATACGCAGTATTTT.

The chain combines TRBV30 with TRBJ2-7; 9 positions match TRBD1. There are 12 residues in the CDR3. The germline V gene encodes CDR1 GTSNPN and CDR2 SVGIG (reference sequence). The J segment lost 2 bases and the V segment lost 8 bases, leaving 4 bases of the junction unmatched. The CDR3 nucleotides are TGTGCCGGGGACAGGGAAGCCTACGAGCAGTACTTC. Protein: CAGDREAYEQYF.